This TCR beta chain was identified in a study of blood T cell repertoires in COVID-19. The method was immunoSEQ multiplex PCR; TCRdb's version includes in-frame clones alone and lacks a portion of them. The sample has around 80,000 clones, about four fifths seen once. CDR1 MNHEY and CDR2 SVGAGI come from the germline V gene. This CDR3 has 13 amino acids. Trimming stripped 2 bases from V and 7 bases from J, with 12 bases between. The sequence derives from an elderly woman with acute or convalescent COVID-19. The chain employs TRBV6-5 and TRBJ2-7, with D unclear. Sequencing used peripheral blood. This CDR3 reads CASSYVLQDEQYF. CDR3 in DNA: TGTGCCAGCAGTTACGTCCTCCAGGATGAGCAGTACTTC.